The 9 T cell receptor beta chains in this list originate from one sample, sequenced in a study of cytomegalovirus exposure and HLA in healthy donors. This PCR relied on a set of 60 Vbeta primers and 13 Jbeta primers. Profiled with immunoSEQ multiplex PCR; TCRdb holds only in-frame clones, not every one. The data hold 120,000 to 150,000 clones, with 68% observed a single time. The sample was PBMCs. Every receptor here comes from a man aged 55 to 69 in good health and CMV-seronegative.

The chain joins TRBV20-1 to TRBJ2-5; no clear D. V was cut by 2 bases and J by 5 bases, with 6 bases left in between. Germline values: CDR1 DFQATT, CDR2 SNEGSKA (reference sequence). This CDR3 has 11 amino acids. Written as DNA, the CDR3 is TGCAGTGCTAGATCTGCGGAGACCCAGTACTTC. This translates into CSARSAETQYF.

The chain is built from TRBV6-1 and TRBJ1-5, with 10 bases aligning to TRBD1. V trimming: 6 bases; J trimming: 3 bases; junction bases outside the gene matches: 2. The CDR3 runs to 14 residues. CDR1 MNHNS and CDR2 SASEGT come from the germline V gene. The DNA for the CDR3 is TGTGCCAGCAGGACAGGGGGCTCCAATCAGCCCCAGCATTTT. It is translated as CASRTGGSNQPQHF.

The chain has TRBV29-1 and TRBJ1-1; D is unresolved. Trimming shortened V by 1 base and J by 1 base, and 7 bases separated the two germline ends. Germline CDR1 and CDR2: SQVTM and ANQGSEA. CDR3 size: 13 residues. CDR3 in DNA: TGCAGCGTTGAAGTTTCTTGGAACACTGAAGCTTTCTTT. Translation gives CSVEVSWNTEAFF.

V is TRBV29-1 and J is TRBJ2-1; 8 bases fit TRBD1. From germline, CDR1 is SQVTM and CDR2 ANQGSEA. V was clipped by 4 bases and J by 9 bases; unmatched bases: 5. The CDR3 consists of 12 residues. CDR3 residues: CSVVRGLGEQFF. CDR3 DNA: TGCAGCGTTGTCAGGGGGCTAGGTGAGCAGTTCTTC.

This clone was found a few times. Other DNA variants within this sample encode the same CDR3. This chain uses TRBV7-2 with TRBJ1-3, with 7 bases that match TRBD1. V lost 0 bases and J lost 1; bases outside the gene matches: 3. The CDR3 length is 16 residues. Germline CDR1 and CDR2: SGHTA and FQGNSA. DNA for the CDR3: TGTGCCAGCAGCTTAGCAGGGACAGCTTCTGGAAACACCATATATTTT. Protein: CASSLAGTASGNTIYF.

The chain has TRBV7-2 and TRBJ1-5; 8 bases are shared with TRBD1. V shed 0 bases and J 3 bases; nucleotides not matched to a gene: 4. CDR1 and CDR2 (germline): SGHTA, FQGNSA. The CDR3 extends over 16 amino acids. In nucleotides, the CDR3 is TGTGCCAGCAGCTTAGCGACAGGGGAAATCAATCAGCCCCAGCATTTT. Amino acids: CASSLATGEINQPQHF.

The CDR3 sequence is CASTQGVPMNTEAFF. In DNA, the CDR3 is TGTGCCTCCACCCAGGGGGTCCCCATGAACACTGAAGCTTTCTTT. The rearrangement uses TRBV10-3 and TRBJ1-1; 7 bases line up with TRBD1. With V trimmed by 11 bases and J by 0 bases, 12 bases remained unmatched. This CDR3 comprises 15 residues. Germline assignment: CDR1 ENHRY and CDR2 SYGVKD.

This clone was seen a single time. The chain recombines TRBV10-3 with TRBJ2-7; the match to TRBD2 covers 8 bases. The CDR3 is 12 amino acids. The V gene's germline CDR1 is ENHRY and CDR2 SYGVKD. V dropped 8 bases and J dropped 3; count of bases not matched to a gene: 3. In DNA form, the CDR3 reads TGTGCCATCGGAACTAGCGGCTACGAGCAGTACTTC. Encoded protein: CAIGTSGYEQYF.

V is TRBV7-3 and J is TRBJ1-2, with TRBD1 identical over 8 bases. This CDR3 contains 13 residues. Losses at the gene ends were 4 bases for V and 7 bases for J; bases not matched to a gene: 5. Per germline, CDR1 SGHTA and CDR2 FQGTGA. CDR3 bases: TGTGCCAGCAGCTCAGGACAGGGAGGTGGCTACACCTTC. Its translation: CASSSGQGGGYTF.